One and the same sample provided the 32 T cell receptor beta chains below, sequenced in a study of cytomegalovirus exposure and HLA in healthy donors. A multiplex PCR was run with 60 Vbeta primers and 13 Jbeta primers. This table comes from immunoSEQ multiplex PCR, and its TCRdb copy is limited to in-frame clones, with some not included. The table shows roughly 160,000 clones, with about four fifths occurring only once. The specimen was PBMCs. These receptors were collected from a male donor in good health and CMV-seropositive.

V gene TRBV5-4 combines with J gene TRBJ2-6; D is unclear. Germline V gene data show CDR1 as SGHNT and CDR2 as YYREEE (reference sequence). The CDR3 runs to 17 residues. Trimming removed 2 bases at V and 2 bases at J, with 14 bases between. CDR3: CASSFEAPRPGANVLTF. DNA for the CDR3: TGTGCCAGCAGCTTCGAGGCCCCGAGGCCTGGGGCCAACGTCCTGACTTTC.

This chain joins TRBV2 and TRBJ1-4; D call uncertain. The V gene's germline CDR1 is SNHLY and CDR2 FYNNEI. The CDR3 extends over 15 amino acids. V dropped 2 bases and J dropped 0 bases, with 7 bases sitting between them. CDR3 DNA sequence: TGTGCCAGCAGTGAATGGGAGGCAACTAATGAAAAACTGTTTTTT. Protein sequence: CASSEWEATNEKLFF.

This clone has just one count. The V and J genes are TRBV5-5 and TRBJ1-1; no clear D gene. CDR3 length equals 16 residues. The V gene's germline CDR1 is SGHKS and CDR2 YYEKEE (reference sequence). Trimming left V 5 bases short and J 0 bases short, with 17 bases between. Here the CDR3 reads CASSPQTPIMNTEAFF. The CDR3, as DNA: TGTGCCAGCAGTCCCCAAACTCCAATAATGAACACTGAAGCTTTCTTT.

The rearrangement uses TRBV4-3 and TRBJ2-2; 10 bases fit TRBD2. The CDR3 extends over 18 amino acids. V shed 0 bases, J shed 2 bases, and the junction held 6 bases outside the gene matches. The germline CDR1 and CDR2 sequences are LGHNA and YSLEER. CDR3 nucleotides: TGCGCCAGCAGCCAAGATATGGGACTAGCGCTCAACACCGGGGAGCTGTTTTTT. Translating it yields CASSQDMGLALNTGELFF.

This clone was seen a handful of times. The J gene is TRBJ2-7, the V gene TRBV4-1; 7 nucleotides agree with TRBD2. Germline CDR1 and CDR2: MGHRA and YSYEKL. The V gene end was trimmed by 4 bases and the J gene end by 6 bases; junction bases not matched to a gene: 9. The CDR3 runs 14 residues. In DNA, the CDR3 is TGCGCCAGCAGCCTGGGTAGGCGGGAGACCGAGCAGTACTTC. As protein: CASSLGRRETEQYF.

The V and J genes are TRBV18 and TRBJ1-5; D might be TRBD1 (5 bases). Germline V gives CDR1 KGHSH, CDR2 LQKENI. The V end was cut by 3 bases, the J end by 0 bases, with 9 bases between. This CDR3 has 15 residues. The CDR3 coding sequence is TGTGCCAGCTCACCTGACAGACCTAGCAATCAGCCCCAGCATTTT. Translation: CASSPDRPSNQPQHF.

V usage is TRBV5-8 and J usage is TRBJ1-3; D is unresolved. The V gene's germline CDR1 is SGHTS and CDR2 YDEGEE. The CDR3 runs to 15 residues. V lost 0 bases to trimming and J lost 0 bases, with 7 bases between them. CDR3 nucleotide sequence: TGTGCCAGCAGCTTGGGCGCCCGCTCTGGAAACACCATATATTTT. The encoded protein is CASSLGARSGNTIYF.

The sample holds one count of this clone. The chain employs TRBV28 and TRBJ1-3; D is uncertain. The V gene lost 4 bases and the J gene lost 0 bases, with 4 bases spanning the gap. The CDR3 consists of 13 residues. Germline V gene lookup returns CDR1 MDHEN and CDR2 SYDVKM. The CDR3 sequence: CASSSSSGNTIYF. The CDR3 DNA follows: TGTGCCAGCAGTTCGAGCTCTGGAAACACCATATATTTT.

This chain joins TRBV9 and TRBJ1-5; D might be TRBD1 (6 bases). The CDR3 consists of 15 residues. Deletions cut 3 bases from V and 1 base from J, with 11 bases between. Looked up from germline, CDR1 is SGDLS and CDR2 is YYNGEE. In DNA, the CDR3 is TGTGCCAGCAGCGCAGCAGGGGAAAGCAATCAGCCCCAGCATTTT. Amino acid sequence: CASSAAGESNQPQHF.

V usage is TRBV5-8 and J usage is TRBJ2-7; possibly TRBD2 for D (5 bases). Trimming removed 1 base at V and 0 bases at J, with 8 bases between. The germline gives CDR1 SGHTS, CDR2 YDEGEE. There are 14 residues in the CDR3. The chain's CDR3 is CASSLTGSSYEQYF. DNA of the CDR3: TGTGCCAGCAGCTTGACGGGGAGCTCCTACGAGCAGTACTTC.

This sequence joins TRBV19 and TRBJ1-2; 12 bases fit TRBD1. The V gene end was trimmed by 8 bases and the J gene end by 7 bases; junction bases not matched to a gene: 8. This CDR3 is built from 14 residues. Germline V lookup: CDR1 LNHDA, CDR2 SQIVND (reference sequence). The CDR3 DNA reads as TGTGCCAGTGTCCCGGGACAGGGGGCTGGTGGCTACACCTTC. The encoded protein is CASVPGQGAGGYTF.

This clone has only one observation. CDR3 in DNA: TGTGCCAGCAGTTTCTCCGGCAGGGGGCTTAAGGACGAGCAGTACTTC. Translation: CASSFSGRGLKDEQYF. The chain employs TRBV28 and TRBJ2-7, with TRBD1 matching 8 bases. Germline V gene data show CDR1 as MDHEN and CDR2 as SYDVKM. This CDR3 contains 16 residues. V lost 3 bases and J lost 5; bases outside the gene matches: 12. The variable domain in full, completed from reference TRBV28 and TRBJ2-7, reads DVKVTQSSRYLVKRTGEKVFLECVQDMDHENMFWYRQDPGLGLRLIYFSYDVKMKEKGDIPEGYSVSREKKERFSLILESASTNQTSMYLCASSFSGRGLKDEQYFGPGTRLTVT.

The rearrangement links TRBV7-2 to TRBJ2-7, with 8 bases matching TRBD2. This CDR3 is 15 amino acids long. The trim removed 4 bases at V and 0 bases at J, leaving 5 bases unmatched. CDR1 is SGHTA, CDR2 FQGNSA, per germline. CDR3 sequence (DNA): TGTGCCAGCAGCTATAGCGGGGCCGTCTCCTACGAGCAGTACTTC. Translated, it gives CASSYSGAVSYEQYF.

This clone appeared a few times. The chain has TRBV7-2 and TRBJ1-1, with 10 bases identical to TRBD1. V dropped 5 bases and J dropped 2; count of bases not matched to a gene: 5. This CDR3 is 15 amino acids long. From germline, CDR1 is SGHTA and CDR2 FQGNSA. The CDR3 nucleotides read TGTGCCAGCAGCCAGCGACAGGGGGCAAACACTGAAGCTTTCTTT. Its translation is CASSQRQGANTEAFF.

This clone has just a few counts. The chain has TRBV18 and TRBJ2-1; 9 bases fit TRBD2. This CDR3 has 15 amino acids. The germline CDR1 and CDR2 sequences are KGHSH and LQKENI. Germline trimming cut 2 bases from V and 7 bases from J; bases unmatched to any gene: 6. DNA of the CDR3: TGTGCCAGCTCACCAGGGCTAGCGGGGCGGAATGAGCAGTTCTTC. Translation: CASSPGLAGRNEQFF.

The chain is built from TRBV5-4 and TRBJ1-1; D might be TRBD1 (5 bases). Germline CDR1 reads SGHNT; CDR2 reads YYREEE (reference sequence). The V end was cut by 4 bases, the J end by 4 bases, with 14 bases between. The CDR3 loop spans 14 amino acids. In nucleotides, the CDR3 is TGTGCCAGCAGCGCAGGGATCGTCGGCACTGAAGCTTTCTTT. It yields the protein CASSAGIVGTEAFF.

The rearrangement joins TRBV9 to TRBJ2-3; no firm D call. CDR1 is SGDLS, CDR2 YYNGEE, per germline. The length of the CDR3 is 14 residues. V was trimmed by 0 bases and J by 8 bases, leaving 13 bases between them. As DNA, the CDR3 is TGTGCCAGCAGCGTAGAATCCCCCCTCCCTACGCAGTATTTT. It is translated as CASSVESPLPTQYF. Full variable domain (remainder filled in from reference TRBV9 and TRBJ2-3): DSGVTQTPKHLITATGQRVTLRCSPRSGDLSVYWYQQSLDQGLQFLIQYYNGEERAKGNILERFSAQQFPDLHSELNLSSLELGDSALYFCASSVESPLPTQYFGPGTRLTVL.

This clone appeared once. The chain is built from TRBV14 and TRBJ2-1, with 9 bases matching TRBD2. Per the germline V gene, CDR1 is SGHDN and CDR2 is FVKESK. This CDR3 comprises 13 residues. Unmatched junction bases numbered 5, after V lost 4 bases and J lost 10 bases. The CDR3 sequence is CASSPLAGGEQFF. In DNA, the CDR3 is TGTGCCAGCAGCCCCCTGGCGGGGGGGGAGCAGTTCTTC.

The V gene is TRBV4-1, the J gene TRBJ2-7, with 12 bases aligning to TRBD2. The CDR3 totals 16 residues. Germline V gene data show CDR1 as MGHRA and CDR2 as YSYEKL. V lost 2 bases and J lost 7; bases outside the gene matches: 9. CDR3: CASSQNSRLAGDEQYF. The CDR3 coding sequence is TGCGCCAGCAGCCAAAACTCTCGACTAGCGGGGGATGAGCAGTACTTC.

This clone has more than one count but fewer than ten. This chain joins TRBV13 and TRBJ2-7; 10 nucleotides agree with TRBD2. Germline V gives CDR1 PRHDT, CDR2 FYEKMQ (reference sequence). The CDR3 is 21 residues long. The ends lost 8 bases at V and 3 bases at J; junction bases unmatched: 28. This CDR3 reads CASSHRIGLNQREGRYYEQYF. As DNA, the CDR3 is TGTGCCAGCTCCCACAGAATCGGACTAAACCAGCGGGAGGGCCGATACTACGAGCAGTACTTC.

The chain employs TRBV25-1 and TRBJ1-2; D call uncertain. Between the trimmed V and J ends, which lost 3 bases and 8 bases, there was a span of 7 bases. The CDR3 runs to 11 residues. Germline V gene sequence: CDR1 MGHDK, CDR2 SYGVNS. CDR3 in amino acids: CASSEVGGYTF. Here the CDR3 DNA reads TGTGCCAGCAGTGAGGTTGGCGGCTACACCTTC.

This clone was counted between two and nine times. The chain couples TRBV28 to TRBJ2-7, with 13 bases fitting TRBD2. Germline CDR1 and CDR2: MDHEN and SYDVKM. CDR3 length equals 17 residues. Trimming took 6 bases from V and 0 from J; bases not matched to a gene: 8. CDR3 DNA sequence: TGTGCCAGCAGCCCACCGGGACTAGCGGGGACCTCCTACGAGCAGTACTTC. It is translated as CASSPPGLAGTSYEQYF.

The chain carries TRBV12-5 and TRBJ1-2; TRBD1 agrees at 7 bases. Germline V lookup: CDR1 LGHNT, CDR2 FRNRAP. V lost 3 bases to trimming and J lost 4 bases; unmatched junction nucleotides: 8. This CDR3 has 15 residues. The CDR3 reads CASGFETGLAYGYTF. CDR3 coding DNA: TGTGCTAGTGGTTTCGAGACAGGGTTGGCCTATGGCTACACCTTC.

This clone was seen once. The V and J genes are TRBV7-8 and TRBJ2-2; maybe TRBD1 (6 bases). The germline V and J ends were trimmed by 4 bases and 5 bases, with 17 bases remaining between them. This CDR3 is 16 amino acids long. Germline V gene sequence: CDR1 SGHVS, CDR2 FQNEAQ. The CDR3 DNA reads TGTGCCAGCAGCTCGGGATATACAGGGAAGACCGGGGAGCTGTTTTTT. It encodes CASSSGYTGKTGELFF.

The gene calls are TRBV6-1 and TRBJ2-7, with 8 bases matching TRBD2. The CDR3 is made up of 15 amino acids. Looked up from germline, CDR1 is MNHNS and CDR2 is SASEGT. Losses at the gene ends were 1 base for V and 6 bases for J; bases not matched to a gene: 8. The CDR3 sequence is CASSEVGLALSEQYF. The CDR3 bases are TGTGCCAGCAGTGAAGTTGGACTAGCCCTAAGCGAGCAGTACTTC.

The rearrangement uses TRBV27 and TRBJ2-7; 9 bases are a match to TRBD1. The CDR3 totals 15 residues. The V gene end was trimmed by 4 bases and the J gene end by 3 bases; junction bases not matched to a gene: 7. Germline assignment: CDR1 MNHEY and CDR2 SMNVEV (reference sequence). CDR3 sequence: CASSSTGGWFYEQYF. The CDR3 DNA sequence: TGTGCCAGCAGTTCAACAGGGGGCTGGTTCTACGAGCAGTACTTC.

The chain links TRBV19 to TRBJ2-5; D is uncertain. V was clipped by 4 bases and J by 5 bases, with 8 bases between them. CDR1 is LNHDA and CDR2 is SQIVND in the germline V gene (reference sequence). The CDR3 contains 12 residues. CDR3 region: CASSNLGETQYF. As DNA, the CDR3 is TGTGCCAGTAGTAATTTGGGCGAGACCCAGTACTTC.

In this sample, this clone turned up once. CDR3 DNA sequence: TGTGCCAGCAGCCTAGGGACTAGCGGGACAGATACGCAGTATTTT. It yields the protein CASSLGTSGTDTQYF. The chain joins TRBV7-2 to TRBJ2-3, with 12 bases aligning to TRBD2. Trimming took 5 bases from V and 3 from J; bases not matched to a gene: 3. CDR3 length: 15 amino acids. From germline, CDR1 is SGHTA and CDR2 FQGNSA.

The chain is built from TRBV7-6 and TRBJ2-7; 14 bases agree with TRBD2. This CDR3 is 16 amino acids long. CDR1 and CDR2 from the germline V gene are SGHVS and FNYEAQ. Trimming took 5 bases from V and 3 from J; bases not matched to a gene: 6. Written as DNA, the CDR3 is TGTGCCAGCAGCGGCGGGACTAGCGGGAGTTACTACGAGCAGTACTTC. Translating gives CASSGGTSGSYYEQYF.

The chain joins TRBV20-1 to TRBJ2-3; TRBD2 might be the D (5 bases). The V end was cut by 7 bases, the J end by 4 bases, with 9 bases between. The CDR3 sequence is 11 residues long. The germline V gene has CDR1 DFQATT and CDR2 SNEGSKA (reference sequence). The chain's CDR3 is CSGGPADTQYF. For the CDR3, the DNA is TGCAGTGGAGGGCCCGCAGATACGCAGTATTTT.

The chain joins TRBV9 to TRBJ1-6, with 7 positions matching TRBD1. The V gene end was trimmed by 0 bases and the J gene end by 3 bases; junction bases not matched to a gene: 0. The CDR3 totals 15 residues. The germline V gene encodes CDR1 SGDLS and CDR2 YYNGEE. CDR3 loop: CASSVDRGYNSPLHF. CDR3 nucleotide sequence: TGTGCCAGCAGCGTAGACAGGGGCTATAATTCACCCCTCCACTTT.

This clone was detected a few times. V gene TRBV19 combines with J gene TRBJ2-1; TRBD2 aligns across 12 bases. This CDR3 spans 16 amino acids. Per germline, CDR1 LNHDA and CDR2 SQIVND (reference sequence). V lost 2 bases and J lost 8; bases outside the gene matches: 7. As DNA, the CDR3 is TGTGCCAGTAGTATACCTAGCGGGAGGGCCGGGGATGAGCAGTTCTTC. Translated: CASSIPSGRAGDEQFF. Based on the CDR3 plus reference TRBV19 and TRBJ2-1, the full variable domain is DGGITQSPKYLFRKEGQNVTLSCEQNLNHDAMYWYRQDPGQGLRLIYYSQIVNDFQKGDIAEGYSVSREKKESFPLTVTSAQKNPTAFYLCASSIPSGRAGDEQFFGPGTRLTVL.